A selection of T cell receptor beta chains follows, all from one sample in a study of CD8 T cells in ankylosing spondylitis. TCRdb processed the 5' RACE reads anew with MiXCR; each CDR3 protein has one entry. Among some 350,000 distinct CDR3 sequences listed, approximately 15% were seen once. Source material: blood, either unsorted or a sorted T cell fraction (not recorded which). Source of these receptors: a male donor with ankylosing spondylitis or in good health (not recorded which). The CDR3 runs from the conserved cysteine through the conserved F or W. The D gene is left open where the match is weak. Rows give clone size only sometimes, using once, few, many, or a class for an expanded clone.

d_call | j_call | v_call | clone_size | cdr3_aa | cdr3_nt
TRBD1 | TRBJ2-7 | TRBV11-2 | . | CASSFSGTGGLVGEQYF | TGTGCCAGCAGCTTTTCCGGGACAGGGGGCCTGGTCGGCGAGCAGTACTTC
. | TRBJ2-4 | TRBV12-3/TRBV12-4 | many | CASSLGSGAKNIQYF | TGTGCCAGCAGTTTAGGCTCTGGAGCCAAAAACATTCAGTACTTC
. | TRBJ2-7 | TRBV20-1 | . | CSASGPEGGSYEQYF | TGCAGTGCTAGCGGTCCCGAAGGGGGGTCCTACGAGCAGTACTTC
. | TRBJ2-2 | TRBV10-3 | . | CASSLERTNTGELFF | TGTGCCTCCTCACTCGAACGCACGAACACCGGGGAGCTGTTTTTT
. | TRBJ2-3 | TRBV10-1 | . | CASSESTTDTQYF | TGCGCCAGCAGTGAGTCGACTACAGATACGCAGTATTTT
. | TRBJ2-2 | TRBV7-8 | . | CASRPGGPGELFF | TGTGCCAGCAGACCCGGCGGCCCGGGGGAGCTGTTTTTT
. | TRBJ2-2 | TRBV11-1 | . | CASSLVSPRAVSGGELFF | TGTGCCAGCAGCTTAGTTAGCCCCAGGGCGGTATCCGGCGGGGAGCTGTTTTTT
TRBD2 | TRBJ2-1 | TRBV6-1 | . | CASRDLQRDYNEQFF | TGTGCCAGCAGGGATCTCCAGCGGGACTACAATGAGCAGTTCTTC
. | TRBJ1-4 | TRBV12-3/TRBV12-4 | many | CASRTHTGVEKLFF | TGTGCCAGCAGGACTCACACAGGAGTCGAAAAACTGTTTTTT
. | TRBJ2-5 | TRBV12-3/TRBV12-4 | many | CASSFELGGGETQYF | TGTGCCAGCAGTTTTGAACTAGGGGGTGGGGAGACCCAGTACTTC
TRBD1 | TRBJ1-1 | TRBV12-3/TRBV12-4 | many | CASSWGTGNTEAFF | TGTGCCAGCAGTTGGGGGACAGGGAACACTGAAGCTTTCTTT
. | TRBJ2-1 | TRBV10-1 | few | CASSESGLSTYNEQFF | TGCGCCAGCAGTGAGTCGGGACTGTCAACCTACAATGAGCAGTTCTTC
TRBD1 | TRBJ2-1 | TRBV5-1 | . | CASSSTARQGTPREQFF | TGCGCCAGCAGCTCAACGGCAAGACAGGGGACACCCCGGGAGCAGTTCTTC
. | TRBJ2-1 | TRBV20-1 | few | CSASSRGPSYNEQFF | TGCAGTGCTAGTTCGCGGGGTCCCTCCTACAATGAGCAGTTCTTC
TRBD1 | TRBJ1-4 | TRBV5-1 | few | CASSLQGGGAGEKLFF | TGCGCCAGCAGCTTGCAGGGAGGGGGCGCAGGTGAAAAACTGTTTTTT
. | TRBJ1-4 | TRBV7-9 | many | CASSLDGRANEKLFF | TGTGCCAGCAGCTTAGACGGGAGGGCTAATGAAAAACTGTTTTTT
. | TRBJ2-7 | TRBV4-1 | few | CASSQGRAGGYEQYF | TGCGCCAGCAGCCAAGGGAGAGCAGGAGGCTACGAGCAGTACTTC
. | TRBJ2-5 | TRBV20-1 | few | CSARVWGPEETQYF | TGCAGTGCTAGAGTTTGGGGCCCTGAAGAGACCCAGTACTTC
. | TRBJ2-7 | TRBV3-1 | . | CASSQASASSYEQYF | TGTGCCAGCAGCCAAGCTTCCGCTAGCTCCTACGAGCAGTACTTC
. | TRBJ2-1 | TRBV7-9 | . | CASSPGGGNEQFF | TGTGCCAGCAGCCCTGGTGGGGGGAATGAGCAGTTCTTC
. | TRBJ2-3 | TRBV6-2/TRBV6-3 | . | CASSGALASTDTQYF | TGTGCCAGCAGCGGGGCTCTAGCGAGCACAGATACGCAGTATTTT
. | TRBJ1-4 | TRBV10-3 | . | CAIRPGAGVTEKLFF | TGTGCCATCAGGCCCGGGGCAGGCGTGACAGAAAAACTGTTTTTT
TRBD1 | TRBJ2-5 | TRBV15 | . | CATSRGIRDRGDQYF | TGTGCCACCAGCAGAGGAATACGGGACAGGGGGGACCAGTACTTC
. | TRBJ1-2 | TRBV12-3/TRBV12-4 | . | CASSLDGGRYGYTF | TGTGCCAGCAGTTTAGACGGGGGGCGCTATGGCTACACCTTC
. | TRBJ2-1 | TRBV2 | . | CASSAGTANEQFF | TGTGCCAGCAGCGCAGGGACTGCAAATGAGCAGTTCTTC
. | TRBJ1-3 | TRBV7-9 | few | CASSSTSPVEDGNTIYF | TGTGCCAGCAGCTCGACGTCGCCCGTCGAGGATGGAAACACCATATATTTT
. | TRBJ2-5 | TRBV12-3/TRBV12-4 | many | CASTLTGGETQYF | TGTGCCAGCACCCTGACAGGTGGAGAGACCCAGTACTTC
. | TRBJ2-1 | TRBV5-6 | . | CASRSWSSYNEQFF | TGTGCCAGCCGCTCGTGGAGCTCCTACAATGAGCAGTTCTTC
. | TRBJ2-3 | TRBV29-1 | . | CSAVTSTDTQYF | TGCAGCGCCGTAACTAGCACAGATACGCAGTATTTT